The 18 T cell receptor beta chains reported below all come from one sample, sequenced in a study of radiotherapy plus CTLA-4 blockade in lung cancer. The data were produced by immunoSEQ multiplex PCR, yet TCRdb's version contains in-frame clones alone and is incomplete. The sample includes under 95,000 clones, 84% of them seen just once. The specimen was peripheral blood, collected from a patient treated with radiotherapy plus ipilimumab. These receptors all stem from a human donor with non-small cell lung cancer who had stable disease on radiotherapy plus ipilimumab.

V and J are TRBV5-1 and TRBJ2-7; 14 nucleotides agree with TRBD2. The length of the CDR3 is 17 residues. CDR1 SGHRS and CDR2 YFSETQ come from the germline V gene. V shed 3 bases, J shed 2 bases, and the junction held 7 bases outside the gene matches. The CDR3: CASSSPGLAGVTYEQYF. CDR3 coding DNA: TGCGCCAGCAGCTCCCCGGGACTAGCGGGAGTCACCTACGAGCAGTACTTC.

The genes are TRBV9 and TRBJ2-1; maybe TRBD1 (6 bases). V lost 7 bases and J lost 0, with 11 bases in between. Germline V gene lookup returns CDR1 SGDLS and CDR2 YYNGEE. The CDR3 runs to 14 residues. CDR3: CASGVGGSYNEQFF. The CDR3 nucleotides are TGTGCCAGCGGGGTAGGGGGCTCCTACAATGAGCAGTTCTTC.

This CDR3 is CASSSDSAFSGNTIYF. The CDR3 DNA reads TGTGCCAGCAGTTCCGACAGTGCCTTCTCTGGAAACACCATATATTTT. The chain recombines TRBV28 with TRBJ1-3; perhaps TRBD1 as D (5 bases). This CDR3 has 16 residues. V was trimmed by 4 bases and J by 0 bases, leaving 13 bases between them. Germline values: CDR1 MDHEN, CDR2 SYDVKM. Filled out from reference TRBV28 and TRBJ1-3, the complete variable domain reads DVKVTQSSRYLVKRTGEKVFLECVQDMDHENMFWYRQDPGLGLRLIYFSYDVKMKEKGDIPEGYSVSREKKERFSLILESASTNQTSMYLCASSSDSAFSGNTIYFGEGSWLTVV.

The gene calls are TRBV27 and TRBJ2-1, with TRBD1 matching over 9 bases. The germline gives CDR1 MNHEY, CDR2 SMNVEV (reference sequence). The CDR3 extends over 15 amino acids. Trimming at V came to 3 bases and at J to 6 bases, leaving 6 bases not matched to a gene. The CDR3 DNA reads TGTGCCAGCAGTTTGGGGGACAGGGTACGCAATGAGCAGTTCTTC. Translated, it gives CASSLGDRVRNEQFF.

This rearrangement joins TRBV18 to TRBJ2-3; 10 nucleotides align to TRBD2. The germline V gene encodes CDR1 KGHSH and CDR2 LQKENI. With 5 bases clipped from V and 1 base from J, the junction kept 3 bases outside the gene matches. The CDR3 has 15 amino acids. The CDR3 is CASSRTSGGTDTQYF. For the CDR3, the DNA is TGTGCCAGCTCAAGGACTAGCGGTGGCACAGATACGCAGTATTTT.

This chain connects TRBV5-4 to TRBJ1-2, with a possible D match to TRBD1 (5 bases). Trimming cost V 2 bases and J 4 bases, with 12 bases left between them. This CDR3 has 14 residues. CDR1 is SGHNT and CDR2 is YYREEE in the germline V gene (reference sequence). CDR3 bases: TGTGCCAGCAGCTTACCCGGGGCACCCTATGGCTACACCTTC. Encoded protein: CASSLPGAPYGYTF.

The V and J genes are TRBV6-1 and TRBJ2-7; 8 bases agree with TRBD2. The trim removed 1 base at V and 1 base at J, leaving 3 bases unmatched. Germline-derived CDR1 and CDR2 are MNHNS and SASEGT. This CDR3 comprises 15 residues. The CDR3 DNA follows: TGTGCCAGCAGTGAAGGGTCTAGCGGGTCCTACGAGCAGTACTTC. This sequence encodes CASSEGSSGSYEQYF.

The chain joins TRBV11-2 to TRBJ2-1; possibly TRBD1 for D (5 bases). This CDR3 has 15 residues. In germline, CDR1 is SGHAT, CDR2 FQNNGV. Trimming stripped 3 bases from V and 2 bases from J, with 11 bases between. In DNA, the CDR3 is TGTGCCAGCAGCTTGACAGTCTTAACCTACAATGAGCAGTTCTTC. The encoded protein is CASSLTVLTYNEQFF.

CDR3 nucleotide sequence: TGTGCCAGCAGTCGAACCCGGGACAGGCCAACTAATGAAAAACTGTTTTTT. Encoded protein: CASSRTRDRPTNEKLFF. The chain is built from TRBV2 and TRBJ1-4; 8 bases are a match to TRBD1. The CDR3 consists of 17 residues. With 5 bases clipped from V and 0 bases from J, the junction kept 8 bases outside the gene matches. Germline V gene sequence: CDR1 SNHLY, CDR2 FYNNEI.

The rearrangement links TRBV9 to TRBJ2-7; 14 nucleotides line up with TRBD2. The CDR3 runs 18 residues. J was trimmed by 1 base and V by 3 bases; bases with no gene match: 9. CDR1 is SGDLS, CDR2 YYNGEE, per germline. The CDR3 is CASSAGGLAGVTSYEQYF. The CDR3 coding sequence is TGTGCCAGCAGCGCGGGGGGACTAGCGGGAGTCACGTCCTACGAGCAGTACTTC.

The rearrangement links TRBV5-6 to TRBJ2-2, with D perhaps assigned TRBD1 or TRBD2 (5 bases each). The germline CDR1 and CDR2 sequences are SGHDT and YYEEEE. The CDR3 has 16 residues. Deletions cut 7 bases from V and 3 bases from J, with 19 bases between. As DNA, the CDR3 is TGTGCCAGCCGCTCTCGGGACCGTCCGGACACCGGGGAGCTGTTTTTT. It translates to CASRSRDRPDTGELFF.

The rearrangement uses TRBV7-8 and TRBJ2-5; 7 positions agree with TRBD1. J was trimmed by 0 bases and V by 5 bases; bases with no gene match: 3. The CDR3 contains 14 residues. Germline lookup yields CDR1 SGHVS and CDR2 FQNEAQ. The CDR3 nucleotides are TGTGCCAGCAGCAGAGGGACAGACCAAGAGACCCAGTACTTC. It yields the protein CASSRGTDQETQYF.

This chain uses TRBV6-5 with TRBJ1-1; D gene unclear. This CDR3 has 15 residues. Germline-derived CDR1 and CDR2 are MNHEY and SVGAGI. V lost 6 bases and J lost 1, with 15 bases in between. The DNA for the CDR3 is TGTGCCAGCAGCCCCCGGGCCGCTAAGAACACTGAAGCTTTCTTT. This encodes CASSPRAAKNTEAFF.

This chain joins TRBV11-1 and TRBJ2-2; either TRBD1 or TRBD2 may supply D (6 bases each). There are 15 residues in the CDR3. V was clipped by 3 bases and J by 1 base, with 9 bases between them. CDR1 is SGHAT and CDR2 is FQDESV in the germline V gene (reference sequence). CDR3 sequence (DNA): TGTGCCAGCAGCTTGGGGGGACAGAACACCGGGGAGCTGTTTTTT. Translated, it gives CASSLGGQNTGELFF.

This chain connects TRBV4-2 to TRBJ2-3; tentatively, D is TRBD2 (6 bases). Deletions cut 1 base from V and 2 bases from J, with 10 bases between. The CDR3 consists of 15 residues. The germline V gene has CDR1 LGHNA and CDR2 YNFKEQ. Written as DNA, the CDR3 is TGTGCCAGCAGCCAAGGGTGGGAGGCCACAGATACGCAGTATTTT. Amino acids: CASSQGWEATDTQYF.

This chain uses TRBV19 with TRBJ2-3; 12 positions agree with TRBD2. This CDR3 is built from 15 residues. The germline CDR1 and CDR2 sequences are LNHDA and SQIVND (reference sequence). After removal of 7 bases from V and 5 bases from J, the junction contained 7 bases not matched to a gene. In DNA form, the CDR3 reads TGTGCCAGTAAAAGGACTAGCGGGGTGTTAGATACGCAGTATTTT. It translates to CASKRTSGVLDTQYF.

The V and J genes are TRBV5-1 and TRBJ1-5, with 7 bases fitting TRBD1. Germline V gene sequence: CDR1 SGHRS, CDR2 YFSETQ. Trimming cost V 0 bases and J 3 bases; bases outside gene matches: 3. This CDR3 is 15 amino acids long. The CDR3 DNA reads TGCGCCAGCAGCTTGGACGGGACAGCCAATCAGCCCCAGCATTTT. It specifies CASSLDGTANQPQHF.

The chain uses TRBV29-1 and TRBJ1-1, with TRBD1 identical over 9 bases. Germline V gives CDR1 SQVTM, CDR2 ANQGSEA. V lost 4 bases to trimming and J lost 1 base; unmatched junction nucleotides: 4. This CDR3 is 14 amino acids long. CDR3 in DNA: TGCAGCGTTGTGGGACAGGGCCCGAACACTGAAGCTTTCTTT. Amino acid sequence: CSVVGQGPNTEAFF.